This TCR beta chain is from a study of T-cell reconstitution after alpha-beta-depleted transplantation in children. Study results and limitations: After transplant, at about two months, alpha-beta T cells were reportedly derived from several hundred expanded graft clones. Day-60 TCRbeta diversity that was high in some patients was derived from surviving recipient T cells and thymic progenitors.

A remark on this clonotype: Antigen specificity is unknown.

Unique molecular identifiers were used in preparing the TCRbeta library. MiXCR, run by TCRdb on the PCR reads, gives a single entry per CDR3 protein. The data contain about 600,000 distinct CDR3 sequences, 13% of them singletons. Germline values: CDR1 SEHNR, CDR2 FQNEAQ (reference sequence). This CDR3 comprises 14 residues. V lost 0 bases to trimming and J lost 5 bases, with 8 bases between them. Sequences were derived from PBMCs, mostly from graft donor cells, sampled 360 days after TCRalphabeta/CD19-depleted stem cell transplant. The chain couples TRBV7-9 to TRBJ2-1; unclear D gene. This TCR came from a male patient between 5 and 17 years old who had a stem cell transplant for acute myeloid leukemia, so the T cells may come from the graft donor. The CDR3, as DNA: TGTGCCAGCAGCTTAGCGTTCATCGACAATGAGCAGTTCTTC. Translated, it gives CASSLAFIDNEQFF.